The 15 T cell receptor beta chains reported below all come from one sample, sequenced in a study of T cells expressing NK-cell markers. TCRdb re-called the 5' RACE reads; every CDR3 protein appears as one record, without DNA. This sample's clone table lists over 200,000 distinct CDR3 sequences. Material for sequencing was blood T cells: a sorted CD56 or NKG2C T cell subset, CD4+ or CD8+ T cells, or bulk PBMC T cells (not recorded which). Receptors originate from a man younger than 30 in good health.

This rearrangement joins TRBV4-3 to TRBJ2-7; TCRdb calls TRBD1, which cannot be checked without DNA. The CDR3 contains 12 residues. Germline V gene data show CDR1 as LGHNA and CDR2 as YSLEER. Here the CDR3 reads CASSQDGQTRYF.

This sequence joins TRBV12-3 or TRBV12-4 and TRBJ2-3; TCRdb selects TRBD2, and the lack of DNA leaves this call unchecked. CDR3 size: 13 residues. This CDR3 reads CASSWTESDTQYF.

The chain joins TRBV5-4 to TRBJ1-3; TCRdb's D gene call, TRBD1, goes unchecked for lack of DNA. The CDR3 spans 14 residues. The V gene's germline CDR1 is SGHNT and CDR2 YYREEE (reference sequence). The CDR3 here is CASSVQGQGNTIYF.

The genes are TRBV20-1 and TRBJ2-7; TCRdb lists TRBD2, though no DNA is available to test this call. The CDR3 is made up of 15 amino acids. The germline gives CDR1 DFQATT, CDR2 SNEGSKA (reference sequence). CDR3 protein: CSASLGLAGPYEQYF.

CDR3 residues: CSAYRGLIRAQTTQYF. This chain connects TRBV20-1 to TRBJ2-3; the D gene TCRdb calls, TRBD2, cannot be checked with no DNA. Germline values: CDR1 DFQATT, CDR2 SNEGSKA (reference sequence). There are 16 residues in the CDR3.

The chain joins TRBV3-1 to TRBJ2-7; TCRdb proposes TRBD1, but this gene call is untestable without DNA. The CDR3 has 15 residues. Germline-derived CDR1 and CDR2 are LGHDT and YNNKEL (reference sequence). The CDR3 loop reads CASSQGLADPLEQYF.

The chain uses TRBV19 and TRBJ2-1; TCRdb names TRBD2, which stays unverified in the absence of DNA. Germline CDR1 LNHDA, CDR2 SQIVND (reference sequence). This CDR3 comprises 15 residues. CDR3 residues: CASSMREVVRDEQFF. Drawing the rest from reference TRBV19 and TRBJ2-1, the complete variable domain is DGGITQSPKYLFRKEGQNVTLSCEQNLNHDAMYWYRQDPGQGLRLIYYSQIVNDFQKGDIAEGYSVSREKKESFPLTVTSAQKNPTAFYLCASSMREVVRDEQFFGPGTRLTVL.

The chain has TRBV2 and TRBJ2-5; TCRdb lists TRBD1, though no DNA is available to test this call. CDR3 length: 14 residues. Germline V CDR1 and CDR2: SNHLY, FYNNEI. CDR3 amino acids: CATQGQGVGETQYF.

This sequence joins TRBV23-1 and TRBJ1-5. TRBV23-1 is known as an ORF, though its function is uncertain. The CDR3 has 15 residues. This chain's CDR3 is CASSQLGHNNQPQHF.

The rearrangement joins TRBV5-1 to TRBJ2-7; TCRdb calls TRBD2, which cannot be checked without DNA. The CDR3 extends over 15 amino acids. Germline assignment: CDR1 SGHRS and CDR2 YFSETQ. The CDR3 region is CASSLGGQTSYEQYF. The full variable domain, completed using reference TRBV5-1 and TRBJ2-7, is KAGVTQTPRYLIKTRGQQVTLSCSPISGHRSVSWYQQTPGQGLQFLFEYFSETQRNKGNFPGRFSGRQFSNSRSEMNVSTLELGDSALYLCASSLGGQTSYEQYFGPGTRLTVT.

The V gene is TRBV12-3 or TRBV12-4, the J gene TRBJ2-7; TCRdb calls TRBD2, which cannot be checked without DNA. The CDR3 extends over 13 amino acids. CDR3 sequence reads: CASSPSGMDEQYF.

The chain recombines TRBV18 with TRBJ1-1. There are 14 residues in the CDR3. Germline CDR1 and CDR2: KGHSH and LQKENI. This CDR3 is CASSPDTSNTEAFF.

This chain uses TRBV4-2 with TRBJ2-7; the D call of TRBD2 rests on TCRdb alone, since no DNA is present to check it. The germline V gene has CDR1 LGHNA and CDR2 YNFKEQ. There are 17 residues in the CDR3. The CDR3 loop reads CASSQVALAGGPYEQYF.

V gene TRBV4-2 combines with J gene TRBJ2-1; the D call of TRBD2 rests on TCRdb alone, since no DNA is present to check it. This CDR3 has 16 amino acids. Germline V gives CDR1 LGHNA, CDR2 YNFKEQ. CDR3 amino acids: CASSQEAGLAGNEQFF.

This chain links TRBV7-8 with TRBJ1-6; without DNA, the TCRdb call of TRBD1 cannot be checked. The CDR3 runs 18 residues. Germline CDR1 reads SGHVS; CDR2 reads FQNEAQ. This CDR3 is CASSERPGGRSYNSPLHF.